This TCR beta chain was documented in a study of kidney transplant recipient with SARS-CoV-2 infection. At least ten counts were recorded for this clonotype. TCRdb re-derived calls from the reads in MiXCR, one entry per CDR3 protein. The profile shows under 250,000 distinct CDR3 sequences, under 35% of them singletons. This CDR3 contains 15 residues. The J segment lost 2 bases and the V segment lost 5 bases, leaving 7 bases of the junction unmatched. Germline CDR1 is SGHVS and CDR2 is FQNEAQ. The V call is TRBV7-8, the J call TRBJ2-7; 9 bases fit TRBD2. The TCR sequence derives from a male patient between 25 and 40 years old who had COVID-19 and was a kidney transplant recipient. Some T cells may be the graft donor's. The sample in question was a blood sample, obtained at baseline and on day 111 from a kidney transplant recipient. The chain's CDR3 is CASSTSSGITYEQYF. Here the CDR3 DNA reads TGTGCCAGCAGCACCTCTAGCGGGATAACCTACGAGCAGTACTTC.